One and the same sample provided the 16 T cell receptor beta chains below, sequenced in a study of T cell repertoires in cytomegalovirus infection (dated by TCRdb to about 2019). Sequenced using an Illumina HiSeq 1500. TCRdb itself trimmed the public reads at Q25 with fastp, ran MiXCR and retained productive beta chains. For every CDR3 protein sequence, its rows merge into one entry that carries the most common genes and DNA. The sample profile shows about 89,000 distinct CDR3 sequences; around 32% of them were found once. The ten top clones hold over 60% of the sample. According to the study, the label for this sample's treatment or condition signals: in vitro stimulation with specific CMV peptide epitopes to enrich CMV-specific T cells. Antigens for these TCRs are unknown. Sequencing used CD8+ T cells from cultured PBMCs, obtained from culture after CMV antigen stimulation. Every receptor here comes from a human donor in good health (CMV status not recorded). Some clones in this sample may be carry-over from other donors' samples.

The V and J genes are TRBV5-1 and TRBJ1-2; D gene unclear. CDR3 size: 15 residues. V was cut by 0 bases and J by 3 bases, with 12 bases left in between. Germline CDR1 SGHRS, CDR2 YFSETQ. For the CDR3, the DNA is TGCGCCAGCAGCTTGGATGGGGTTGGCTACTATGGCTACACCTTC. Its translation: CASSLDGVGYYGYTF.

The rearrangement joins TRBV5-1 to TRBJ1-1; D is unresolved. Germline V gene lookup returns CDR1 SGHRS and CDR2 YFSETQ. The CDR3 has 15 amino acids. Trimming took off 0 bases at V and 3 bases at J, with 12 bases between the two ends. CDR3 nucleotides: TGCGCCAGCAGCTTGGCCGGCGACGGATACACTGAAGCTTTCTTT. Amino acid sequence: CASSLAGDGYTEAFF.

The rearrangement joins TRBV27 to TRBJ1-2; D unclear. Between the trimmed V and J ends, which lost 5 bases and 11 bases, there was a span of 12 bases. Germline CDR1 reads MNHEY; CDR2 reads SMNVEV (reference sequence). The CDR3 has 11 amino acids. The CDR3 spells CASSDGFLYTF. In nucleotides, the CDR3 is TGTGCCAGCAGTGATGGATTCCTTTACACCTTC.

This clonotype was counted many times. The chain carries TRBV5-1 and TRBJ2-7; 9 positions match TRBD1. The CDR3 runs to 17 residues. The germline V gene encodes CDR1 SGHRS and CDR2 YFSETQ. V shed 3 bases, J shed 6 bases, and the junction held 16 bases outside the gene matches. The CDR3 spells CASSSTGTGFGLSEQYF. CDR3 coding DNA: TGCGCCAGCAGCTCCACCGGGACAGGGTTTGGTCTCTCCGAGCAGTACTTC.

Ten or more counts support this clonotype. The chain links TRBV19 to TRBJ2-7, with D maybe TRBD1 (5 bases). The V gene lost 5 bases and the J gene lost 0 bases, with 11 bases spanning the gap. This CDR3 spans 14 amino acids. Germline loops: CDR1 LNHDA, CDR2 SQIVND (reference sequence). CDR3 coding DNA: TGTGCCAGTAGTCTCCCAGACAGCTCCTACGAGCAGTACTTC. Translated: CASSLPDSSYEQYF.

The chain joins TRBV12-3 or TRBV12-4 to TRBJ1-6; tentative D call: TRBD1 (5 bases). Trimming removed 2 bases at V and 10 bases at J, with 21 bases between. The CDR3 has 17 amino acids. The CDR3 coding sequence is TGTGCCAGCAGTTTAAGGTTTTTGGGGCCGACCAGGTCACCCCTCCACTTT. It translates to CASSLRFLGPTRSPLHF.

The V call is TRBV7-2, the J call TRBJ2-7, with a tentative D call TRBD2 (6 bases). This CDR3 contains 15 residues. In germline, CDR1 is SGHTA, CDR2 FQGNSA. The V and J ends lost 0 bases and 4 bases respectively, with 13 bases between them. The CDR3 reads CASSLASGLPYEQYF. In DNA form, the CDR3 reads TGTGCCAGCAGCTTAGCGTCGGGACTGCCTTACGAGCAGTACTTC.

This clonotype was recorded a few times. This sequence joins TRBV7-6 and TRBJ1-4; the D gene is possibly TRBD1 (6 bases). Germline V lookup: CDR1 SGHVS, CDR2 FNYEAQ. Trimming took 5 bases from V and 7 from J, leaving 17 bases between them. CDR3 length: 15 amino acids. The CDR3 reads CASSHQTGRFEKLFF. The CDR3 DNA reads TGTGCCAGCAGCCATCAGACAGGAAGGTTTGAAAAACTGTTTTTT.

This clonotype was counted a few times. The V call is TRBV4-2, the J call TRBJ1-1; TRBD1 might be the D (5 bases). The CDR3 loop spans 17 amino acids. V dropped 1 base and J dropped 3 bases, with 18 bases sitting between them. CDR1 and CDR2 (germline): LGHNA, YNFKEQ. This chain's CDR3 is CASSQVIGGEGYTEAFF. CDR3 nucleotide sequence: TGTGCCAGCAGCCAAGTTATTGGCGGGGAGGGGTACACTGAAGCTTTCTTT.

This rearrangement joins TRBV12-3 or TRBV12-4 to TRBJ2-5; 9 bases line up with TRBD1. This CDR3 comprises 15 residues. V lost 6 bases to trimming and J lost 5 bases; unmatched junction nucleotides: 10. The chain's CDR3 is CASSLQGTGWETQYF. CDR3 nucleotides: TGTGCCAGCAGCCTGCAGGGGACAGGGTGGGAGACCCAGTACTTC.

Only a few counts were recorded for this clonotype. Written as DNA, the CDR3 is TGTGCCAGCAGCTTGTGGGGGCTAATACAGCCCCAGCATTTT. This sequence encodes CASSLWGLIQPQHF. The J gene is TRBJ1-5, the V gene TRBV5-6; weak D call: TRBD1 (6 bases). In germline, CDR1 is SGHDT, CDR2 YYEEEE. V dropped 1 base and J dropped 7 bases, with 12 bases sitting between them. The CDR3 totals 14 residues.

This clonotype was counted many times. This chain's CDR3 is CASSYAQGDYEQYF. The CDR3 DNA reads TGTGCCAGCAGTTACGCACAGGGTGACTACGAGCAGTACTTC. The J gene is TRBJ2-7, the V gene TRBV6-5; D is possibly TRBD1 (6 bases). Germline V lookup: CDR1 MNHEY, CDR2 SVGAGI. This CDR3 is built from 14 residues. The V and J ends lost 2 bases and 3 bases respectively, with 11 bases between them.

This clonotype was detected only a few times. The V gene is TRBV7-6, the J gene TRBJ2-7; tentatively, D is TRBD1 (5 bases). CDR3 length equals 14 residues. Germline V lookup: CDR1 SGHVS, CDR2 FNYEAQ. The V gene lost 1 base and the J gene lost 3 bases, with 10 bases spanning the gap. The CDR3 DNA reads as TGTGCCAGCAGCTTAGAGGCAGGGTTCTACGAGCAGTACTTC. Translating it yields CASSLEAGFYEQYF.

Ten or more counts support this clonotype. CDR3 loop: CASSQERWGTGVVNEQFF. DNA of the CDR3: TGCGCCAGCAGCCAAGAGCGATGGGGGACAGGGGTGGTCAATGAGCAGTTCTTC. The rearrangement links TRBV4-1 to TRBJ2-1; the match to TRBD1 covers 10 bases. Unmatched junction bases numbered 11, after V lost 0 bases and J lost 6 bases. Germline CDR1 MGHRA, CDR2 YSYEKL. CDR3 length equals 18 residues.

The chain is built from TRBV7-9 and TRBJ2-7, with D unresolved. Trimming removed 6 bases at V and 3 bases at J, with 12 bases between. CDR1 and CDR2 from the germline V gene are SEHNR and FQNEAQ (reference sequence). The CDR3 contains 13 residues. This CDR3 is CASRPRHSYEQYF. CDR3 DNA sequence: TGTGCCAGCAGGCCCCGCCACAGCTACGAGCAGTACTTC.

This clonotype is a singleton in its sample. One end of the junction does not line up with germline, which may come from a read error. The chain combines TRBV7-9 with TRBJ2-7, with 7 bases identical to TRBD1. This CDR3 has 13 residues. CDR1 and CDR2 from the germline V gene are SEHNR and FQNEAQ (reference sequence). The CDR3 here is CASSWDSEYELYF. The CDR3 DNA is TGTGCCAGCAGCTGGGACAGCGAATACGAGCTGTACTTC.